Shown below are 31 T cell receptor beta chains from a single sample sequenced in a study of blood T cell repertoires in COVID-19. Some clones are missing from TCRdb's copy, which holds only in-frame ones; the method was immunoSEQ multiplex PCR. The sample shows 45,000 to 55,000 clones, around 90% of them seen only once. Specimen: peripheral blood. The receptors derive from a human donor in a cohort sampled during active COVID-19.

J is TRBJ2-5 and V is TRBV5-6; a possible D gene is TRBD2 (6 bases). Germline CDR1 and CDR2: SGHDT and YYEEEE. The CDR3 is 17 residues long. Trimming removed 1 base from V and 4 bases from J, with 20 bases in between. CDR3 coding DNA: TGTGCCAGCAGCTTGTCCGGATGGTCGGGGGTTTTAGAGACCCAGTACTTC. As protein: CASSLSGWSGVLETQYF.

The chain carries TRBV4-3 and TRBJ2-1; TRBD2 agrees at 7 bases. The V and J ends lost 0 bases and 5 bases, in that order; junction bases with no gene match: 10. The CDR3 has 17 amino acids. Germline-derived CDR1 and CDR2 are LGHNA and YSLEER. For the CDR3, the DNA is TGCGCCAGCAGCCAAGATTTGGTGCGGGAGAGCGACAATGAGCAGTTCTTC. It specifies CASSQDLVRESDNEQFF.

The J gene is TRBJ1-4, the V gene TRBV7-9; 7 nucleotides align to TRBD1. V lost 10 bases and J lost 4; bases outside the gene matches: 6. This CDR3 is 13 amino acids long. The germline V gene has CDR1 SEHNR and CDR2 FQNEAQ (reference sequence). The CDR3 here is CATSGTDNEKLFF. CDR3 sequence (DNA): TGTGCCACGTCCGGGACAGATAATGAAAAACTGTTTTTT. The whole variable domain, filled in from reference TRBV7-9 and TRBJ1-4, reads DTGVSQNPRHKITKRGQNVTFRCDPISEHNRLYWYRQTLGQGPEFLTYFQNEAQLEKSRLLSDRFSAERPKGSFSTLEIQRTEQGDSAMYLCATSGTDNEKLFFGSGTQLSVL.

V usage is TRBV6-6 and J usage is TRBJ2-7; 8 bases align to TRBD1. Germline values: CDR1 MNHNY, CDR2 SVGAGI (reference sequence). Trimming cost V 10 bases and J 5 bases; bases outside gene matches: 13. This CDR3 has 14 residues. In DNA form, the CDR3 reads TGTGCCACCGATCAGGGGGCGCCTTTAAACGAGCAGTACTTC. Its translation: CATDQGAPLNEQYF.

This sequence joins TRBV7-2 and TRBJ2-1; TRBD2 aligns across 8 bases. From germline, CDR1 is SGHTA and CDR2 FQGNSA. The length of the CDR3 is 15 residues. Trimming removed 2 bases from V and 7 bases from J; junction bases left unmatched: 7. The CDR3 region is CASSLLIAGNNEQFF. Here the CDR3 DNA reads TGTGCCAGCAGCTTACTAATAGCGGGGAATAATGAGCAGTTCTTC.

The chain is built from TRBV2 and TRBJ1-2; the match to TRBD1 covers 10 bases. The germline V gene encodes CDR1 SNHLY and CDR2 FYNNEI. After removal of 6 bases from V and 6 bases from J, the junction contained 10 bases not matched to a gene. CDR3 size: 15 residues. The CDR3 coding sequence is TGTGCCAGCAGGAGGGACAGGGGTTCCCAAGATGGCTACACCTTC. Protein: CASRRDRGSQDGYTF.

The chain recombines TRBV5-1 with TRBJ2-7, with 11 bases aligning to TRBD2. Unmatched junction bases numbered 12, after V lost 4 bases and J lost 0 bases. The CDR3 is 18 residues long. Germline loops: CDR1 SGHRS, CDR2 YFSETQ. CDR3 coding DNA: TGCGCCAGCAGCCAGACAGGGTACGGGACTAGCGGCTCCTACGAGCAGTACTTC. Its protein product is CASSQTGYGTSGSYEQYF.

The chain has TRBV19 and TRBJ2-7, with D possibly matching TRBD1 (6 bases). V lost 5 bases and J 2 bases, leaving 13 bases between the germline ends. The germline V gene encodes CDR1 LNHDA and CDR2 SQIVND (reference sequence). The CDR3 extends over 14 amino acids. The CDR3 is CASSFGTPAYEQYF. The DNA for the CDR3 is TGTGCCAGTAGTTTCGGGACACCAGCCTACGAGCAGTACTTC.

This chain links TRBV4-3 with TRBJ2-1, with a tentative D call TRBD1 (6 bases). This CDR3 comprises 15 residues. The germline V gene has CDR1 LGHNA and CDR2 YSLEER. V was trimmed by 0 bases and J by 3 bases, leaving 9 bases between them. CDR3 nucleotides: TGCGCCAGCAGCCAAGACCCAGGGGTCTACAATGAGCAGTTCTTC. Its protein product is CASSQDPGVYNEQFF.

The rearrangement links TRBV6-6 to TRBJ2-1; TRBD2 is a possible D gene (5 bases). Trimming left V 4 bases short and J 0 bases short, with 13 bases between. CDR3 length: 16 amino acids. Germline loops: CDR1 MNHNY, CDR2 SVGAGI (reference sequence). The CDR3 nucleotides read TGTGCCAGCAGTTCCGGGGTGGGGAGCTCCTACAATGAGCAGTTCTTC. Translating gives CASSSGVGSSYNEQFF.

The chain couples TRBV7-6 to TRBJ2-3, with 9 bases identical to TRBD1. Trimming at V came to 5 bases and at J to 4 bases, leaving 13 bases not matched to a gene. Germline V gene data show CDR1 as SGHVS and CDR2 as FNYEAQ. This CDR3 spans 17 amino acids. The CDR3 region has the DNA TGTGCCAGCAGCCCTCTCCGACAGGGGGTTAGCTCAGATACGCAGTATTTT. It translates to CASSPLRQGVSSDTQYF.

The genes are TRBV4-1 and TRBJ1-5; D gene unclear. Trimming pared 0 bases from V and 0 bases from J, leaving 6 bases between. The CDR3 totals 15 residues. CDR1 is MGHRA, CDR2 YSYEKL, per germline. The CDR3 sequence is CASSQDSYSNQPQHF. The CDR3, as DNA: TGCGCCAGCAGCCAAGACAGTTATAGCAATCAGCCCCAGCATTTT.

This clone was seen only a few times. CDR3 bases: TGTGCCAGCAGCTTATCTCCGGGACAGGGCAATCAGCCCCAGCATTTT. Translated: CASSLSPGQGNQPQHF. This rearrangement joins TRBV7-2 to TRBJ1-5, with 8 bases fitting TRBD1. This CDR3 is built from 16 residues. Germline trimming cut 2 bases from V and 2 bases from J; bases unmatched to any gene: 5. Germline V gene data show CDR1 as SGHTA and CDR2 as FQGNSA. Filled out from reference TRBV7-2 and TRBJ1-5, the complete variable domain reads GAGVSQSPSNKVTEKGKDVELRCDPISGHTALYWYRQSLGQGLEFLIYFQGNSAPDKSGLPSDRFSAERTGGSVSTLTIQRTQQEDSAVYLCASSLSPGQGNQPQHFGDGTRLSIL.

The chain recombines TRBV7-8 with TRBJ2-2, with D tentatively TRBD2 (6 bases). Germline CDR1 SGHVS, CDR2 FQNEAQ. The CDR3 length is 16 residues. With 1 base removed from V and 4 bases from J, the gap between germline ends came to 13 bases. The CDR3 region is CASSLVRLASTGELFF. In nucleotides, the CDR3 is TGTGCCAGCAGCTTAGTTCGGCTAGCGAGCACCGGGGAGCTGTTTTTT.

The chain recombines TRBV7-2 with TRBJ2-6; TRBD1 might be the D (6 bases). V lost 10 bases to trimming and J lost 1 base, with 8 bases between them. This CDR3 has 13 amino acids. Germline V gene sequence: CDR1 SGHTA, CDR2 FQGNSA. The CDR3 nucleotides are TGTGCCACTACAGGGTCTGGGGCCAACGTCCTGACTTTC. It yields the protein CATTGSGANVLTF.

The chain joins TRBV9 to TRBJ2-2, with 15 bases that match TRBD2. The trim removed 3 bases at V and 4 bases at J, leaving 1 base unmatched. Looked up from germline, CDR1 is SGDLS and CDR2 is YYNGEE. The CDR3 runs to 16 residues. CDR3 protein: CASSAGLAGGTGELFF. DNA for the CDR3: TGTGCCAGCAGCGCGGGACTAGCGGGGGGCACCGGGGAGCTGTTTTTT.

The V gene is TRBV4-1, the J gene TRBJ2-1; 7 bases are a match to TRBD2. The germline V gene has CDR1 MGHRA and CDR2 YSYEKL. This CDR3 is 15 amino acids long. The V and J ends lost 0 bases and 4 bases, in that order; junction bases with no gene match: 3. The CDR3 region is CASSQEASGYNEQFF. CDR3 DNA: TGCGCCAGCAGCCAAGAAGCTAGCGGATACAATGAGCAGTTCTTC.

The V call is TRBV5-6, the J call TRBJ1-2; D gene uncertain. The V end lost 5 bases, the J end lost 2 bases, and 7 bases lay between the germline ends. The CDR3 totals 12 residues. Germline V CDR1 and CDR2: SGHDT, YYEEEE. CDR3 DNA: TGTGCCAGCAGGAAACAGAACTATGGCTACACCTTC. As protein: CASRKQNYGYTF.

This chain uses TRBV20-1 with TRBJ2-1; D ambiguous. The length of the CDR3 is 11 residues. Trimming shortened V by 4 bases and J by 6 bases, and 7 bases separated the two germline ends. Germline V gene data show CDR1 as DFQATT and CDR2 as SNEGSKA (reference sequence). The chain's CDR3 is CSAIQLNEQFF. The DNA of the CDR3 is TGCAGTGCTATCCAACTCAATGAGCAGTTCTTC.

The chain couples TRBV18 to TRBJ1-1; the D is unclear. The CDR3 contains 14 residues. Trimming shortened V by 1 base and J by 1 base, and 7 bases separated the two germline ends. Germline CDR1 is KGHSH and CDR2 is LQKENI. The CDR3 bases are TGTGCCAGCTCACCACTCCGACAGAACACTGAAGCTTTCTTT. Translating it yields CASSPLRQNTEAFF.

This chain connects TRBV6-2 or TRBV6-3 to TRBJ2-3; perhaps TRBD2 as D (7 bases). V shed 3 bases and J shed 4 bases, with 11 bases lying between them. Germline CDR1 reads MNHEY; CDR2 reads SVGEGT. This CDR3 region has 14 residues. CDR3 amino acids: CASSYLGGPDTQYF. CDR3 bases: TGTGCCAGCAGTTATTTGGGGGGGCCAGATACGCAGTATTTT.

This clone was detected only once. V and J are TRBV11-2 and TRBJ2-7, with no clear D. The CDR3 contains 15 residues. Germline loops: CDR1 SGHAT, CDR2 FQNNGV. Trimming took off 1 base at V and 0 bases at J, with 10 bases between the two ends. The CDR3 nucleotides read TGTGCCAGCAGCTTAGGGGCCGGTCCCTCCTACGAGCAGTACTTC. Amino acids: CASSLGAGPSYEQYF.

This rearrangement joins TRBV7-9 to TRBJ1-4; 7 bases are a match to TRBD1. The germline gives CDR1 SEHNR, CDR2 FQNEAQ (reference sequence). V lost 6 bases and J lost 3; bases outside the gene matches: 10. The CDR3 has 16 residues. The CDR3 region is CASSHQSGGANEKLFF. The DNA for the CDR3 is TGTGCCAGCAGTCACCAATCAGGGGGAGCTAATGAAAAACTGTTTTTT.

The V gene is TRBV7-2, the J gene TRBJ2-3; TRBD2 agrees at 13 bases. The CDR3 is 16 amino acids. CDR1 and CDR2 from the germline V gene are SGHTA and FQGNSA. With V trimmed by 4 bases and J by 4 bases, 5 bases remained unmatched. DNA for the CDR3: TGTGCCAGCAGCTCCGGACTAGCGGGAGCGGCAGATACGCAGTATTTT. Translated: CASSSGLAGAADTQYF.

The genes are TRBV19 and TRBJ1-5; 7 bases match TRBD1. Germline trimming cut 7 bases from V and 4 bases from J; bases unmatched to any gene: 4. The CDR3 spans 13 residues. Germline CDR1 is LNHDA and CDR2 is SQIVND (reference sequence). CDR3 in DNA: TGTGCCAGTAAACAGGGGTGGAATCAGCCCCAGCATTTT. Its protein is CASKQGWNQPQHF.

The chain employs TRBV6-2 or TRBV6-3 and TRBJ1-5, with a tentative D call TRBD1 (5 bases). The germline gives CDR1 MNHEY, CDR2 SVGEGT. The length of the CDR3 is 14 residues. Trimming pared 0 bases from V and 7 bases from J, leaving 10 bases between. CDR3 region: CASSYSGRAQPQHF. The CDR3 DNA is TGTGCCAGCAGTTACTCGGGCAGGGCCCAGCCCCAGCATTTT.

The gene calls are TRBV18 and TRBJ1-2, with TRBD1 matching 7 bases. The CDR3 sequence is 14 residues long. V lost 6 bases to trimming and J lost 4 bases; unmatched junction nucleotides: 8. Per germline, CDR1 KGHSH and CDR2 LQKENI. The CDR3 nucleotides are TGTGCCAGCTCCCCCCAGGGACAGAGCTATGGCTACACCTTC. Encoded protein: CASSPQGQSYGYTF.

This chain uses TRBV28 with TRBJ2-2; TRBD2 agrees at 10 bases. J gave up 6 bases and V 5 bases, and 6 bases lay outside the gene matches. The length of the CDR3 is 15 residues. Germline V gives CDR1 MDHEN, CDR2 SYDVKM. CDR3 sequence reads: CASSLNSGRSGELFF. CDR3 bases: TGTGCCAGCAGTCTGAATAGCGGGAGGTCCGGGGAGCTGTTTTTT.

Only one count was recorded for this clone. The genes are TRBV11-2 and TRBJ2-7, with 9 nucleotides matching TRBD2. Trimming cost V 3 bases and J 5 bases; bases outside gene matches: 11. The length of the CDR3 is 16 residues. The germline V gene has CDR1 SGHAT and CDR2 FQNNGV. This chain's CDR3 is CASSFQAGGGTHEQYF. As DNA, the CDR3 is TGTGCCAGCAGCTTCCAGGCGGGAGGGGGTACGCACGAGCAGTACTTC. Full variable domain (outside the CDR3, taken from reference TRBV11-2 and TRBJ2-7): EAGVAQSPRYKIIEKRQSVAFWCNPISGHATLYWYQQILGQGPKLLIQFQNNGVVDDSQLPKDRFSAERLKGVDSTLKIQPAKLEDSAVYLCASSFQAGGGTHEQYFGPGTRLTVT.

The rearrangement links TRBV7-8 to TRBJ2-7; a possible D gene is TRBD1 (6 bases). V lost 3 bases and J lost 3, with 12 bases in between. The CDR3 is made up of 14 amino acids. Germline V gene lookup returns CDR1 SGHVS and CDR2 FQNEAQ. CDR3 in DNA: TGTGCCAGCAGCTTTGCAGGGGTGAACTACGAGCAGTACTTC. Protein sequence: CASSFAGVNYEQYF.

The DNA of the CDR3 is TGTGCCAGCAGTTACCCCGGGGGGTCCCTAAGAGAGCAGTTCTTC. It codes for CASSYPGGSLREQFF. V and J are TRBV6-6 and TRBJ2-1; 7 bases map to TRBD2. V was pared by 2 bases and J by 10 bases, with 11 bases of the junction left unmatched. The germline gives CDR1 MNHNY, CDR2 SVGAGI (reference sequence). The CDR3 sequence is 15 residues long.